This is a list of T cell receptor beta chains from one sample in a study of human T cells and chemical hapten exposure. TCRdb passed the RACE reads through MiXCR, listing each CDR3 protein once. This table has about 350,000 distinct CDR3 sequences, approximately 5% appearing once. Sample: whole blood, taken in connection with sensitization to the hapten diphenylcyclopropenone (DPC). These receptors were taken from a woman between 18 and 29 years old with alopecia areata. Some clones in this sample may be carry-over from other donors' samples. Each CDR3 is given with its conserved first and last residue. Each record gives: clone size, V gene, J gene, D gene, CDR3 protein, CDR3 DNA. A D gene is named only where the DNA matches it firmly. Clone size is given for some rows only: seen once, a few or many times, or a class if the clone is expanded.

>many|TRBV29-1|TRBJ1-1|.
CSVLTGLAFF
TGCAGCGTCCTGACAGGCCTAGCTTTCTTT
>few|TRBV12-3/TRBV12-4|TRBJ1-1|.
CASTLRGGTEAFF
TGTGCCAGCACCCTAAGGGGGGGGACTGAAGCTTTCTTT
>.|TRBV6-5|TRBJ2-7|.
CASTRGGVYEQYF
TGTGCCAGCACCCGGGGCGGAGTCTACGAGCAGTACTTC
>few|TRBV6-5|TRBJ2-7|TRBD1
CASSTRQGEQYF
TGTGCCAGCAGTACACGACAGGGAGAGCAGTACTTC
>.|TRBV4-1|TRBJ1-6|.
CASSHGRGLGNSPLHF
TGCGCCAGCAGCCATGGCAGGGGATTGGGTAATTCACCCCTCCACTTT
>many|TRBV11-2|TRBJ1-3|TRBD1
CASSQDRGATGNTIYF
TGTGCCAGCAGTCAGGACAGGGGGGCTACTGGAAACACCATATATTTT
>many|TRBV12-3/TRBV12-4|TRBJ1-2|.
CASSRAGNYGYTF
TGTGCCAGCAGTCGGGCAGGGAACTATGGCTACACCTTC
>.|TRBV9|TRBJ2-6|.
CASSVDQSSGANVLTF
TGTGCCAGCAGCGTAGACCAAAGCTCTGGGGCCAACGTCCTGACTTTC
>.|TRBV12-3/TRBV12-4|TRBJ1-2|.
CASSVLTNYGYTF
TGTGCCAGCAGTGTCCTCACTAACTATGGCTACACCTTC
>many|TRBV9|TRBJ1-6|.
CASSAGPNNSPLHF
TGTGCCAGCAGCGCCGGACCTAATAATTCACCCCTCCACTTT
>many|TRBV5-1|TRBJ2-5|TRBD1
CASSLGLQGIQETQYF
TGCGCCAGCAGCTTGGGCCTACAGGGGATCCAAGAGACCCAGTACTTC
>.|TRBV6-4|TRBJ2-1|TRBD1
CASSTDRSGYNEQFF
TGTGCCAGCAGCACGGACAGGTCGGGATACAATGAGCAGTTCTTC
>many|TRBV5-8|TRBJ2-6|.
CASSLASLPRPGANVLTF
TGTGCCAGCAGCTTGGCCAGTCTGCCCCGTCCTGGGGCCAACGTCCTGACTTTC
>many|TRBV5-1|TRBJ1-4|.
CASSSRDTNEKLFF
TGCGCCAGCAGCTCCAGGGATACTAATGAAAAACTGTTTTTT
>few|TRBV7-6|TRBJ2-3|TRBD2
CASSLGRGITDTQYF
TGTGCCAGCAGCTTAGGGCGGGGGATCACAGATACGCAGTATTTT
>.|TRBV2|TRBJ2-1|.
CASSGSYNEQFF
TGTGCCAGCTCCGGATCCTACAATGAGCAGTTCTTC
>.|TRBV12-3/TRBV12-4|TRBJ1-2|.
CASSRVANYGYTF
TGTGCCAGCAGTCGGGTAGCTAACTATGGCTACACCTTC
>many|TRBV4-1|TRBJ2-7|.
CASSQGWGFGEQYF
TGCGCCAGCAGCCAGGGCTGGGGGTTCGGCGAGCAGTACTTC
>.|TRBV7-8|TRBJ1-1|TRBD1
CASSLRRGRHEAFF
TGTGCCAGCAGCTTAAGGAGGGGGCGCCATGAAGCTTTCTTT
>many|TRBV5-1|TRBJ2-5|.
CASSPWTLGETQYF
TGCGCCAGCAGCCCGTGGACCCTCGGGGAGACCCAGTACTTC
>many|TRBV4-3|TRBJ2-3|.
CASSRRLEPDTQYF
TGCGCCAGCAGCCGGAGACTGGAGCCAGATACGCAGTATTTT
>many|TRBV4-1|TRBJ1-5|.
CASSQVGGNQPQHF
TGCGCCAGCAGCCAAGTAGGGGGCAATCAGCCCCAGCATTTT
>.|TRBV5-5|TRBJ1-5|.
CASSKGRYREGIQPQHF
TGTGCCAGCAGCAAAGGAAGGTACAGGGAAGGCATTCAGCCCCAGCATTTT
>many|TRBV10-3|TRBJ1-5|.
CAISAEPGPQPQHF
TGTGCCATCAGTGCAGAGCCGGGACCTCAGCCCCAGCATTTT
>many|TRBV14|TRBJ2-2|.
CASSGMGQSGELFF
TGTGCCAGCAGCGGTATGGGGCAAAGCGGGGAGCTGTTTTTT
>few|TRBV27|TRBJ2-7|.
CASSLYPGRIYEQYF
TGTGCCAGCAGTCTCTACCCGGGACGGATATACGAGCAGTACTTC
>.|TRBV7-2|TRBJ2-3|.
CASSSRLQEVFGTDTQYF
TGTGCCAGCAGCTCGAGACTTCAGGAGGTTTTTGGCACAGATACGCAGTATTTT
>.|TRBV5-1|TRBJ2-5|.
CASSLTSTQETLYF
TGCGCCAGCAGCTTGACTAGCACCCAAGAGACCCTGTACTTC
>.|TRBV29-1|TRBJ1-1|.
CSVEAETGTQAFF
TGCAGCGTTGAAGCGGAAACAGGGACTCAAGCTTTCTTT
>.|TRBV5-6|TRBJ2-3|TRBD2
CASSLALLAGSTDTQYF
TGTGCCAGCAGCTTGGCGCTTCTAGCGGGGAGCACAGATACGCAGTATTTT
>few|TRBV12-3/TRBV12-4|TRBJ1-1|.
CASSSSGPEAFF
TGTGCCAGCAGTTCCTCGGGCCCTGAAGCTTTCTTT
>few|TRBV25-1|TRBJ2-7|TRBD1
CASQRGQGPYEQYF
TGTGCCAGCCAGAGGGGACAGGGCCCCTACGAGCAGTACTTC
>.|TRBV19|TRBJ1-5|.
CASSGPGVISQHF
TGTGCCAGTAGTGGTCCGGGGGTCATATCCCAGCATTTT
>.|TRBV5-1|TRBJ2-7|TRBD1
CASSRDSLTYEQYF
TGCGCCAGCAGCCGGGACAGCCTAACCTACGAGCAGTACTTC
>many|TRBV10-3|TRBJ1-2|.
CAISDRLRERGYTF
TGTGCCATCAGTGATAGGCTCCGGGAGCGGGGCTACACCTTC
>.|TRBV6-6|TRBJ1-6|TRBD1
CASSYAGQVDNSPLHF
TGTGCCAGCAGTTACGCAGGACAGGTGGATAATTCACCCCTCCACTTT
>.|TRBV7-9|TRBJ1-1|.
CASQANTEAFF
TGTGCCAGCCAGGCGAACACTGAAGCTTTCTTT
>many|TRBV6-2/TRBV6-3|TRBJ1-1|.
CASSYLNTEAFF
TGTGCCAGCAGTTACCTCAACACTGAAGCTTTCTTT
>.|TRBV12-3/TRBV12-4|TRBJ2-6|.
CASSQQGGANVLTF
TGTGCCAGCAGCCAACAGGGTGGGGCCAACGTCCTGACTTTC
>.|TRBV6-2/TRBV6-3|TRBJ1-2|.
CASSYSMSSGGDYGYTF
TGTGCCAGCAGTTACTCGATGTCTTCTGGGGGTGACTATGGCTACACCTTC
>many|TRBV27|TRBJ2-3|.
CASSLRRGADTQYF
TGTGCCAGCAGTTTGAGAAGGGGGGCAGATACGCAGTATTTT
>few|TRBV23-1|TRBJ2-2|.
CASSQGQEVFNESANTGELFF
TGCGCCAGCAGTCAGGGTCAGGAGGTATTCAACGAGTCAGCGAACACCGGGGAGCTGTTTTTT
>few|TRBV6-2/TRBV6-3|TRBJ1-2|.
CASELQVNYGYTF
TGTGCCAGCGAGCTTCAGGTTAACTATGGCTACACCTTC
>many|TRBV5-1|TRBJ2-7|.
CASSPRQNSYEQYF
TGCGCCAGCAGCCCTCGACAGAATAGCTACGAGCAGTACTTC
>many|TRBV29-1|TRBJ2-1|TRBD2
CSVQLAGLYEQFF
TGCAGCGTCCAACTAGCGGGGCTATACGAGCAGTTCTTC
>few|TRBV9|TRBJ1-1|.
CASSPTAGAEAFF
TGTGCCAGCAGCCCCACCGCGGGTGCTGAAGCTTTCTTT
>.|TRBV9|TRBJ1-6|.
CASSVAASYNSPLHF
TGTGCCAGCAGCGTAGCGGCCAGTTATAATTCACCCCTCCACTTT
>.|TRBV27|TRBJ2-3|.
CASTSPLRGAVDTQYF
TGTGCCAGCACCTCTCCCCTCCGGGGGGCGGTAGATACGCAGTATTTT
>few|TRBV19|TRBJ2-2|TRBD1
CASTYGTGYGELFF
TGTGCCAGTACTTACGGGACAGGGTACGGGGAGCTGTTTTTT